A selection of T cell receptor beta chains follows, all from one sample in a study of Ad26.COV2.S vaccination and SARS-CoV-2 variants. Only in-frame clones appear in the TCRdb table, and some are missing; sequencing was by immunoSEQ multiplex PCR. The data hold hundreds of thousands of clones, with more than 80% observed a single time. The sequences come from peripheral blood, collected in a trial of Ad26.COV2.S vaccine versus placebo. The receptors stem from a person aged 18-65 years who received the Ad26.COV2.S COVID-19 vaccine or a placebo. Both conserved end residues are part of each CDR3. Fields, in order: CDR3 protein, CDR3 DNA, J gene, D gene, V gene, clone size. The D gene is left open where the match is weak. Clone size is given for some rows only: seen once, a few or many times, or a class if the clone is expanded.

CDR3aa: CASSSRVEGTYGYTF
CDR3nt: TGTGCCAGCAGCTCGAGGGTGGAAGGGACCTATGGCTACACCTTC
j_gene: TRBJ1-2
d_gene: .
v_gene: TRBV7-2
abundance: .

CDR3aa: CASSQQGRGYTF
CDR3nt: TGTGCCAGCAGCCAGCAGGGAAGGGGCTACACCTTC
j_gene: TRBJ1-2
d_gene: .
v_gene: TRBV16
abundance: .

CDR3aa: CASSVGQGGSGNTIYF
CDR3nt: TGTGCCAGCAGCGTCGGACAGGGTGGCTCTGGAAACACCATATATTTT
j_gene: TRBJ1-3
d_gene: TRBD1
v_gene: TRBV3-1/TRBV3-2
abundance: .

CDR3aa: CSAQPLGSAYEQYF
CDR3nt: TGCAGCGCACAACCCTTGGGATCCGCCTACGAGCAGTACTTC
j_gene: TRBJ2-7
d_gene: .
v_gene: TRBV29-1
abundance: .

CDR3aa: CASSYLQGNYGYTF
CDR3nt: TGTGCCAGCAGTTACCTCCAGGGAAACTATGGCTACACCTTC
j_gene: TRBJ1-2
d_gene: .
v_gene: TRBV6-6
abundance: .

CDR3aa: CASSREEVTGELFF
CDR3nt: TGTGCCAGCAGCCGAGAGGAAGTTACCGGGGAGCTGTTTTTT
j_gene: TRBJ2-2
d_gene: .
v_gene: TRBV3-1/TRBV3-2
abundance: .

CDR3aa: CASSMGAGGSHYEQYF
CDR3nt: TGTGCCAGTAGTATGGGCGCGGGGGGTTCCCACTACGAGCAGTACTTC
j_gene: TRBJ2-7
d_gene: TRBD2
v_gene: TRBV19
abundance: .

CDR3aa: CASSPPKGGYEQYF
CDR3nt: TGTGCCAGCTCACCACCGAAGGGCGGCTACGAGCAGTACTTC
j_gene: TRBJ2-7
d_gene: .
v_gene: TRBV18
abundance: .

CDR3aa: CASSQDGAGGYNEQFF
CDR3nt: TGTGCCAGCAGCCAAGATGGAGCGGGGGGGTACAATGAGCAGTTCTTC
j_gene: TRBJ2-1
d_gene: TRBD2
v_gene: TRBV14
abundance: .

CDR3aa: CAISESRDDTEAFF
CDR3nt: TGTGCCATCAGTGAGTCCCGGGACGACACTGAAGCTTTCTTT
j_gene: TRBJ1-1
d_gene: .
v_gene: TRBV10-3
abundance: .

CDR3aa: CASSQEVRASAADTQYF
CDR3nt: TGTGCCAGCAGCCAAGAGGTTAGGGCTAGTGCAGCGGATACGCAGTATTTT
j_gene: TRBJ2-3
d_gene: .
v_gene: TRBV4-2
abundance: .

CDR3aa: CASSRAVSYEQYF
CDR3nt: TGCGCCAGCAGTCGGGCAGTCTCCTACGAGCAGTACTTC
j_gene: TRBJ2-7
d_gene: .
v_gene: TRBV10-1
abundance: .

CDR3aa: CASSAETGTTGELFF
CDR3nt: TGTGCCAGCAGTGCCGAGACAGGGACCACCGGGGAGCTGTTTTTT
j_gene: TRBJ2-2
d_gene: TRBD1
v_gene: TRBV2
abundance: .

CDR3aa: CASRVPGVSQHF
CDR3nt: TGTGCCAGTAGAGTGCCGGGAGTTTCGCAGCATTTT
j_gene: TRBJ1-5
d_gene: .
v_gene: TRBV19
abundance: .

CDR3aa: CASRGLGEQFF
CDR3nt: TGTGCCAGCAGGGGATTGGGTGAGCAGTTCTTC
j_gene: TRBJ2-1
d_gene: .
v_gene: TRBV6-5
abundance: once

CDR3aa: CAWSVFGSTYEQYF
CDR3nt: TGTGCCTGGAGTGTATTCGGATCGACTTACGAGCAGTACTTC
j_gene: TRBJ2-7
d_gene: .
v_gene: TRBV30
abundance: once

CDR3aa: CSASTETQYF
CDR3nt: TGCAGTGCTTCAACGGAGACCCAGTACTTC
j_gene: TRBJ2-5
d_gene: .
v_gene: TRBV20-1
abundance: once

CDR3aa: CAWSVSASSQETQYF
CDR3nt: TGTGCCTGGAGTGTATCTGCTAGCAGTCAAGAGACCCAGTACTTC
j_gene: TRBJ2-5
d_gene: .
v_gene: TRBV30
abundance: .

CDR3aa: CASTRGPTYEQYF
CDR3nt: TGTGCCAGCACCCGGGGGCCTACCTACGAGCAGTACTTC
j_gene: TRBJ2-7
d_gene: .
v_gene: TRBV5-4
abundance: .

CDR3aa: CATSRDNWPNYGYTF
CDR3nt: TGTGCCACCAGCAGAGATAATTGGCCCAATTATGGCTACACCTTC
j_gene: TRBJ1-2
d_gene: .
v_gene: TRBV15
abundance: .

CDR3aa: CASSVGQGNTGELFF
CDR3nt: TGTGCCAGCAGTGTGGGACAGGGGAACACCGGGGAGCTGTTTTTT
j_gene: TRBJ2-2
d_gene: TRBD1
v_gene: TRBV2
abundance: .

CDR3aa: CASSLGLAAYNEQFF
CDR3nt: TGCGCCAGCAGCTTGGGGCTAGCGGCTTACAATGAGCAGTTCTTC
j_gene: TRBJ2-1
d_gene: TRBD2
v_gene: TRBV5-1
abundance: .

CDR3aa: CASSLETLRGYEQYF
CDR3nt: TGTGCCAGCAGCTTAGAGACTTTGCGGGGATACGAGCAGTACTTC
j_gene: TRBJ2-7
d_gene: .
v_gene: TRBV7-9
abundance: .

CDR3aa: CASSPRTSGRGGTDTQYF
CDR3nt: TGTGCCAGCTCCCCTAGGACTAGCGGGAGGGGAGGCACAGATACGCAGTATTTT
j_gene: TRBJ2-3
d_gene: TRBD2
v_gene: TRBV19
abundance: .

CDR3aa: CASSLAGQTNEKLFF
CDR3nt: TGTGCCAGCAGCTTAGCAGGTCAAACTAATGAAAAACTGTTTTTT
j_gene: TRBJ1-4
d_gene: .
v_gene: TRBV7-9
abundance: .

CDR3aa: CASSPGTGGDQPQHF
CDR3nt: TGTGCCAGCAGCCCCGGGACAGGGGGAGATCAGCCCCAGCATTTT
j_gene: TRBJ1-5
d_gene: TRBD1
v_gene: TRBV27
abundance: .

CDR3aa: CASSTQPGTGNGYTF
CDR3nt: TGTGCCAGCAGCACACAACCCGGGACAGGGAATGGCTACACCTTC
j_gene: TRBJ1-2
d_gene: TRBD1
v_gene: TRBV7-9
abundance: .

CDR3aa: CASSPRAGTPGGNEQFF
CDR3nt: TGCGCCAGCAGCCCCCGGGCCGGGACTCCGGGGGGGAATGAGCAGTTCTTC
j_gene: TRBJ2-1
d_gene: TRBD2
v_gene: TRBV5-1
abundance: .

CDR3aa: CASSLFGNSNQPQHF
CDR3nt: TGTGCCAGCAGTTTATTCGGGAACAGCAATCAGCCCCAGCATTTT
j_gene: TRBJ1-5
d_gene: .
v_gene: TRBV27
abundance: few

CDR3aa: CASSLARGGEDEKLFF
CDR3nt: TGTGCCAGCAGCTTAGCGAGAGGGGGCGAGGATGAAAAACTGTTTTTT
j_gene: TRBJ1-4
d_gene: TRBD1
v_gene: TRBV7-8
abundance: .

CDR3aa: CASSDFHNSPLHF
CDR3nt: TGCGCCAGCAGTGATTTCCATAATTCACCCCTCCACTTT
j_gene: TRBJ1-6
d_gene: .
v_gene: TRBV10-2
abundance: .

CDR3aa: CAWSGGYGSPLHF
CDR3nt: TGTGCCTGGAGTGGAGGGTACGGTTCACCCCTCCACTTT
j_gene: TRBJ1-6
d_gene: .
v_gene: TRBV30
abundance: .

CDR3aa: CASNRDRGFTDTQYF
CDR3nt: TGTGCCAGCAACAGGGACAGGGGGTTTACAGATACGCAGTATTTT
j_gene: TRBJ2-3
d_gene: TRBD1
v_gene: TRBV5-6
abundance: .

CDR3aa: CASSEGGRGEAFF
CDR3nt: TGTGCCAGCAGCGAGGGGGGGCGAGGGGAAGCTTTCTTT
j_gene: TRBJ1-1
d_gene: .
v_gene: TRBV5-4
abundance: .

CDR3aa: CASSESGSHNEQFF
CDR3nt: TGCGCCAGCAGTGAGAGCGGGAGTCATAATGAGCAGTTCTTC
j_gene: TRBJ2-1
d_gene: TRBD2
v_gene: TRBV10-2
abundance: .

CDR3aa: CASSVVGGDGYTF
CDR3nt: TGTGCCAGCAGCGTAGTAGGGGGCGATGGCTACACCTTC
j_gene: TRBJ1-2
d_gene: TRBD1
v_gene: TRBV9
abundance: .

CDR3aa: CPSKGPGGGKYEQYF
CDR3nt: TGCCCCAGCAAAGGGCCCGGGGGAGGGAAATACGAGCAGTACTTC
j_gene: TRBJ2-7
d_gene: TRBD2
v_gene: TRBV5-1
abundance: .

CDR3aa: CASSEGGGIRQPQHF
CDR3nt: TGTGCCAGCAGTGAAGGAGGCGGGATTAGGCAGCCCCAGCATTTT
j_gene: TRBJ1-5
d_gene: .
v_gene: TRBV6-1
abundance: .

CDR3aa: CASSGTPLRGYEQYF
CDR3nt: TGTGCCAGCAGCGGGACACCATTGAGGGGTTACGAGCAGTACTTC
j_gene: TRBJ2-7
d_gene: .
v_gene: TRBV6-4
abundance: .

CDR3aa: CASSSPLASSGFRGETQYF
CDR3nt: TGTGCCAGCAGCTCCCCCCTAGCTTCGAGCGGGTTTAGAGGGGAGACCCAGTACTTC
j_gene: TRBJ2-5
d_gene: .
v_gene: TRBV7-8
abundance: few

CDR3aa: CSVPNTRRGSVRRDTQYF
CDR3nt: TGCAGCGTTCCAAACACCAGAAGGGGGAGCGTGCGTCGAGATACGCAGTATTTT
j_gene: TRBJ2-3
d_gene: .
v_gene: TRBV29-1
abundance: .

CDR3aa: CASSPSTSGAEGEQFF
CDR3nt: TGTGCCAGCAGCCCTTCGACTAGCGGGGCGGAAGGTGAGCAGTTCTTC
j_gene: TRBJ2-1
d_gene: TRBD2
v_gene: TRBV4-2
abundance: .

CDR3aa: CASRREGGNTGELFF
CDR3nt: TGTGCCAGTAGGAGGGAAGGGGGGAACACCGGGGAGCTGTTTTTT
j_gene: TRBJ2-2
d_gene: .
v_gene: TRBV19
abundance: .

CDR3aa: CASSYWGGQRYF
CDR3nt: TGTGCCAGCAGTTACTGGGGGGGACAGCGTTACTTC
j_gene: TRBJ1-2
d_gene: TRBD1
v_gene: TRBV6-5
abundance: .

CDR3aa: CASSADSHETQYF
CDR3nt: TGTGCCAGCAGCGCGGACAGCCACGAGACCCAGTACTTC
j_gene: TRBJ2-5
d_gene: .
v_gene: TRBV7-9
abundance: .

CDR3aa: CACQGRNTEAFF
CDR3nt: TGTGCCTGCCAGGGGAGGAACACTGAAGCTTTCTTT
j_gene: TRBJ1-1
d_gene: .
v_gene: TRBV30
abundance: many